The 21 T cell receptor beta chains below were found in one sample sequenced in a study of monozygotic twins with inflammatory bowel disease. Using the 5' RACE reads, TCRdb records one entry per CDR3 protein without DNA. The repertoire shows about 160,000 distinct CDR3 sequences; the top ten hold 2.8%. Source material: blood. The receptors were sampled from a human donor with ulcerative colitis or Crohn's disease, or a healthy co-twin of an affected twin (not recorded which).

This chain uses TRBV5-5 with TRBJ2-7; TCRdb selects TRBD2, and the lack of DNA leaves this call unchecked. CDR1 and CDR2 (germline): SGHKS, YYEKEE (reference sequence). The CDR3 has 14 amino acids. CDR3 sequence: CASSFVRDSYEQYF. The full variable domain, its missing parts supplied by reference TRBV5-5 and TRBJ2-7, is DAGVTQSPTHLIKTRGQQVTLRCSPISGHKSVSWYQQVLGQGPQFIFQYYEKEERGRGNFPDRFSARQFPNYSSELNVNALLLGDSALYLCASSFVRDSYEQYFGPGTRLTVT.

V gene TRBV9 combines with J gene TRBJ2-2. Looked up from germline, CDR1 is SGDLS and CDR2 is YYNGEE. This CDR3 has 14 amino acids. CDR3 region: CASSVSVAWGELFF.

The genes are TRBV7-2 and TRBJ2-7; the TCRdb call, TRBD2, lacks DNA for checking. CDR3 length: 14 residues. Germline V gives CDR1 SGHTA, CDR2 FQGNSA. CDR3: CASSSGLIPYEQYF. Using reference TRBV7-2 and TRBJ2-7 for the parts outside the CDR3, the full variable domain is GAGVSQSPSNKVTEKGKDVELRCDPISGHTALYWYRQSLGQGLEFLIYFQGNSAPDKSGLPSDRFSAERTGGSVSTLTIQRTQQEDSAVYLCASSSGLIPYEQYFGPGTRLTVT.

This sequence joins TRBV9 and TRBJ2-7. The germline gives CDR1 SGDLS, CDR2 YYNGEE. The CDR3 contains 14 residues. The CDR3 region is CASSVAQASYEQYF.

This rearrangement joins TRBV7-9 to TRBJ1-1; TCRdb's assignment of TRBD1 cannot be checked, as there is no DNA. The CDR3 runs to 14 residues. Germline assignment: CDR1 SEHNR and CDR2 FQNEAQ (reference sequence). The CDR3 region is CASSATGGNTEAFF. The complete variable domain, with remaining parts taken from reference TRBV7-9 and TRBJ1-1, reads DTGVSQNPRHKITKRGQNVTFRCDPISEHNRLYWYRQTLGQGPEFLTYFQNEAQLEKSRLLSDRFSAERPKGSFSTLEIQRTEQGDSAMYLCASSATGGNTEAFFGQGTRLTVV.

The chain joins TRBV2 to TRBJ2-1. Germline values: CDR1 SNHLY, CDR2 FYNNEI. CDR3 size: 15 residues. CDR3 sequence: CASSERRLGYNEQFF.

The CDR3 loop reads CASRKPSGSRADTQYF. The chain uses TRBV6-1 and TRBJ2-3; TCRdb names TRBD2, which stays unverified in the absence of DNA. From germline, CDR1 is MNHNS and CDR2 SASEGT. The CDR3 sequence is 16 residues long.

The rearrangement uses TRBV4-3 and TRBJ2-1; there is no DNA to check the TCRdb D call of TRBD2. The CDR3 has 17 amino acids. From germline, CDR1 is LGHNA and CDR2 YSLEER. The CDR3 protein is CASSQDLAGERFNEQFF.

The gene calls are TRBV20-1 and TRBJ2-6. The CDR3 is made up of 16 amino acids. The germline V gene encodes CDR1 DFQATT and CDR2 SNEGSKA (reference sequence). The CDR3 spells CSARDRLHSGANVLTF.

The V and J genes are TRBV7-2 and TRBJ1-4. This CDR3 comprises 15 residues. Germline V lookup: CDR1 SGHTA, CDR2 FQGNSA. The CDR3: CASSLSGATNEKLFF.

The J gene is TRBJ2-1, the V gene TRBV20-1; without DNA, the TCRdb call of TRBD1 cannot be checked. Germline CDR1 reads DFQATT; CDR2 reads SNEGSKA (reference sequence). The CDR3 consists of 13 residues. CDR3 residues: CSATGDGYNEQFF.

The chain recombines TRBV4-1 with TRBJ2-2; there is no DNA to check the TCRdb D call of TRBD2. This CDR3 is built from 18 residues. CDR1 is MGHRA and CDR2 is YSYEKL in the germline V gene. CDR3 amino acids: CASSLGLAGERYTGELFF.

The chain carries TRBV2 and TRBJ2-1; TCRdb reports TRBD1, a call that lacks DNA to check it against. Germline V CDR1 and CDR2: SNHLY, FYNNEI. The CDR3 loop spans 14 amino acids. This CDR3 is CASSPDRGRNEQFF. The entire variable domain, with the rest obtained from reference TRBV2 and TRBJ2-1, is as follows: EPEVTQTPSHQVTQMGQEVILRCVPISNHLYFYWYRQILGQKVEFLVSFYNNEISEKSEIFDDQFSVERPDGSNFTLKIRSTKLEDSAMYFCASSPDRGRNEQFFGPGTRLTVL.

The chain couples TRBV29-1 to TRBJ2-7; checking the TCRdb D call of TRBD2 is not possible without DNA. The CDR3 runs to 15 residues. Germline loops: CDR1 SQVTM, CDR2 ANQGSEA. CDR3 in amino acids: CSVELGTSGAYEQYF.

The chain is built from TRBV5-6 and TRBJ1-6; TCRdb reports TRBD1, a call that lacks DNA to check it against. This CDR3 has 15 amino acids. Germline values: CDR1 SGHDT, CDR2 YYEEEE. The CDR3 protein is CASSPPGADNSPLHF. Full variable domain (outside the CDR3, taken from reference TRBV5-6 and TRBJ1-6): DAGVTQSPTHLIKTRGQQVTLRCSPKSGHDTVSWYQQALGQGPQFIFQYYEEEERQRGNFPDRFSGHQFPNYSSELNVNALLLGDSALYLCASSPPGADNSPLHFGNGTRLTVT.

The chain employs TRBV28 and TRBJ1-2. The CDR3 runs to 11 residues. From germline, CDR1 is MDHEN and CDR2 SYDVKM. CDR3 sequence reads: CASRQSYGYTF.

The V gene is TRBV7-2, the J gene TRBJ2-7; TCRdb designates TRBD2, a call that cannot be tested without DNA. This CDR3 is built from 16 residues. Germline V gives CDR1 SGHTA, CDR2 FQGNSA. The CDR3 sequence is CASSLGATSGTYEQYF.

This sequence joins TRBV9 and TRBJ1-2; TCRdb picks TRBD1, but there is no DNA to check that call. This CDR3 has 14 residues. Germline V CDR1 and CDR2: SGDLS, YYNGEE. The CDR3 sequence: CASSVDRARYGYTF.

J is TRBJ2-3 and V is TRBV20-1; the TCRdb call, TRBD2, lacks DNA for checking. Germline values: CDR1 DFQATT, CDR2 SNEGSKA (reference sequence). The CDR3 spans 14 residues. CDR3 residues: CSALAGGSTDTQYF.

This chain connects TRBV30 to TRBJ1-6; TCRdb calls TRBD1, which cannot be checked without DNA. Per germline, CDR1 GTSNPN and CDR2 SVGIG (reference sequence). The CDR3 totals 14 residues. This CDR3 reads CAWSVGGRNSPLHF.

V gene TRBV10-3 combines with J gene TRBJ2-3; the D call of TRBD1 rests on TCRdb alone, since no DNA is present to check it. Germline assignment: CDR1 ENHRY and CDR2 SYGVKD. This CDR3 is 14 amino acids long. Here the CDR3 reads CAARGGRETDTQYF.